One and the same sample provided the 18 T cell receptor beta chains below, sequenced in a study of blood T cells in healthy people across ages. PCR was performed a second time for about 6 to 12 cycles using a sample-barcoded 5' primer and a J-beta primer mix. A single record per CDR3 protein comes from TCRdb applying MiXCR to the 5' RACE reads. Among about 680,000 distinct CDR3 sequences listed, around 45% were seen once. Input material: blood. All receptors derive from a woman aged 55-69 years in good health.

V usage is TRBV5-1 and J usage is TRBJ2-3; D is ambiguous. Germline CDR1 is SGHRS and CDR2 is YFSETQ. This CDR3 region has 12 residues. Trimming cost V 0 bases and J 7 bases, with 6 bases left between them. CDR3 in DNA: TGCGCCAGCAGCTTGGCCCGAAATACGCAGTATTTT. This encodes CASSLARNTQYF.

A few counts support this clonotype. V and J are TRBV19 and TRBJ2-5; 11 bases align to TRBD1. The J call is uncertain, as TRBJ2-7 better fits the DNA end. This CDR3 spans 15 amino acids. Germline V CDR1 and CDR2: LNHDA, SQIVND (reference sequence). The CDR3 nucleotides read TGTGCCAGTAGTATCATGACCGGGACAGGGGGCGAGCAGTACTTC. It translates to CASSIMTGTGGEQYF.

The chain employs TRBV4-2 and TRBJ2-5, with TRBD2 matching 10 bases. The germline V gene has CDR1 LGHNA and CDR2 YNFKEQ. Germline trimming cut 1 base from V and 11 bases from J; bases unmatched to any gene: 10. The length of the CDR3 is 15 residues. CDR3 nucleotide sequence: TGTGCCAGCAGCCAAGGTTGGCTAGCGGGAGTGGCGCAGTACTTC. As protein: CASSQGWLAGVAQYF.

The V gene is TRBV25-1, the J gene TRBJ2-3; TRBD2 agrees at 9 bases. The CDR3 contains 15 residues. The J segment lost 3 bases and the V segment lost 8 bases, leaving 9 bases of the junction unmatched. Germline CDR1 MGHDK, CDR2 SYGVNS. CDR3 nucleotides: TGTGCCAGCCACCTAGGAGCGGGAGGAACAGATACGCAGTATTTT. This translates into CASHLGAGGTDTQYF.

The chain recombines TRBV20-1 with TRBJ2-3, with D uncertain. Germline V lookup: CDR1 DFQATT, CDR2 SNEGSKA (reference sequence). V lost 0 bases, J lost 3 bases, and 10 bases lay in between. The CDR3 loop spans 14 amino acids. CDR3 in DNA: TGCAGTGCTAGAGACGAATTTGGAACAGATACGCAGTATTTT. Protein sequence: CSARDEFGTDTQYF.

This clonotype has just a few counts. V is TRBV11-2 and J is TRBJ2-3, with 13 nucleotides matching TRBD2. Trimming removed 6 bases from V and 3 bases from J; junction bases left unmatched: 12. CDR3 size: 18 residues. The germline gives CDR1 SGHAT, CDR2 FQNNGV. The CDR3 DNA sequence: TGTGCCAGCAGGCCTCCGGGACTAGCGGGAACGGGGACAGATACGCAGTATTTT. Its translation is CASRPPGLAGTGTDTQYF.

The chain recombines TRBV7-3 with TRBJ2-1, with 8 bases matching TRBD2. Germline V CDR1 and CDR2: SGHTA, FQGTGA. The CDR3 consists of 15 residues. Unmatched junction bases numbered 9, after V lost 6 bases and J lost 5 bases. DNA for the CDR3: TGTGCCAGCAGTTCTCTAGCGGGCCTCCACAATGAGCAGTTCTTC. It encodes CASSSLAGLHNEQFF. The entire variable domain, with the rest obtained from reference TRBV7-3 and TRBJ2-1, is as follows: GAGVSQTPSNKVTEKGKYVELRCDPISGHTALYWYRQSLGQGPEFLIYFQGTGAADDSGLPNDRFFAVRPEGSVSTLKIQRTERGDSAVYLCASSSLAGLHNEQFFGPGTRLTVL.

There are a few counts of this clonotype. The chain uses TRBV20-1 and TRBJ2-7, with TRBD2 matching over 9 bases. There are 14 residues in the CDR3. V was pared by 3 bases and J by 0 bases, with 3 bases of the junction left unmatched. Germline lookup yields CDR1 DFQATT and CDR2 SNEGSKA (reference sequence). This chain's CDR3 is CSASRLAVSYEQYF. CDR3 coding DNA: TGCAGTGCTAGTAGACTAGCGGTCTCCTACGAGCAGTACTTC.

The chain is built from TRBV7-2 and TRBJ2-5; a possible D gene is TRBD2 (5 bases). V was cut by 3 bases and J by 11 bases, with 16 bases left in between. From germline, CDR1 is SGHTA and CDR2 FQGNSA. CDR3 size: 13 residues. CDR3: CASSFGLGNEQYF. Here the CDR3 DNA reads TGTGCCAGCAGCTTCGGACTGGGCAATGAGCAGTACTTC.

A remark on this clonotype: An end of the junction does not agree with germline; a read error may underlie this. The chain has TRBV27 and TRBJ1-2; a weak D match, TRBD1 (5 bases). The CDR3 is made up of 16 amino acids. Germline CDR1 and CDR2: MNHEY and SMNVEV (reference sequence). Here the CDR3 reads CASSFMSRGANYGYTF. CDR3 nucleotide sequence: TGTGCCAGCAGTTTTATGTCTAGGGGAGCTAACTATGGCTACACCTTT.

The V call is TRBV5-1, the J call TRBJ2-1; D perhaps matches TRBD1 (5 bases). The germline V and J ends were trimmed by 0 bases and 8 bases, with 12 bases remaining between them. CDR1 SGHRS and CDR2 YFSETQ come from the germline V gene. The CDR3 is 14 residues long. The CDR3 DNA sequence: TGCGCCAGCAGCTTGGGGACAATTTGGTATGAGCAGTTCTTC. It specifies CASSLGTIWYEQFF.

The genes are TRBV6-5 and TRBJ2-1; 11 nucleotides align to TRBD2. The junction had 5 bases not matched to a gene; V was cut back by 1 base and J by 6 bases. This CDR3 is 16 amino acids long. The V gene's germline CDR1 is MNHEY and CDR2 SVGAGI. This CDR3 is CASSYLASGRPNEQFF. CDR3 nucleotide sequence: TGTGCCAGCAGTTACTTGGCTAGCGGGAGGCCCAATGAGCAGTTCTTC.

The chain is built from TRBV7-2 and TRBJ2-7; D remains unclear. CDR3 length equals 15 residues. Trimming took off 0 bases at V and 2 bases at J, with 11 bases between the two ends. The V gene's germline CDR1 is SGHTA and CDR2 FQGNSA. DNA for the CDR3: TGTGCCAGCAGCTTAGCGCCGGGCCAACCCTACGAGCAGTACTTC. It specifies CASSLAPGQPYEQYF.

By proportion, this clonotype is medium-sized. The chain joins TRBV20-1 to TRBJ2-6; TRBD2 agrees at 9 bases. The CDR3 spans 15 residues. V trimming: 6 bases; J trimming: 0 bases; junction bases outside the gene matches: 3. Germline V gene sequence: CDR1 DFQATT, CDR2 SNEGSKA (reference sequence). The CDR3 region is CSAPSGNSGANVLTF. CDR3 nucleotides: TGCAGTGCGCCTAGCGGGAACTCTGGGGCCAACGTCCTGACTTTC.

CDR3 loop: CASSRPTGQGLYGYTF. The CDR3 DNA sequence: TGTGCCAGCAGCCGCCCGACGGGACAGGGGTTGTATGGCTACACCTTC. This chain connects TRBV3-1 to TRBJ1-2; 10 positions agree with TRBD1. This CDR3 has 16 residues. CDR1 and CDR2 from the germline V gene are LGHDT and YNNKEL (reference sequence). The J segment lost 5 bases and the V segment lost 4 bases, leaving 10 bases of the junction unmatched.

The V call is TRBV2, the J call TRBJ1-2; tentative D call: TRBD1 (6 bases). Germline CDR1 SNHLY, CDR2 FYNNEI. The V gene lost 2 bases and the J gene lost 4 bases, with 11 bases spanning the gap. This CDR3 contains 14 residues. CDR3 sequence (DNA): TGTGCCAGCAGTGAATTTCGGGACACCTATGGCTACACCTTC. Translation gives CASSEFRDTYGYTF.

J is TRBJ2-1 and V is TRBV30; D unresolved. CDR1 and CDR2 (germline): GTSNPN, SVGIG (reference sequence). The V end lost 0 bases, the J end lost 0 bases, and 9 bases lay between the germline ends. This CDR3 is built from 15 residues. Here the CDR3 DNA reads TGTGCCTGGAGTGTAAAAGGATCCTCCTACAATGAGCAGTTCTTC. It specifies CAWSVKGSSYNEQFF.

This chain uses TRBV15 with TRBJ2-3; 7 bases fit TRBD1. CDR1 LNHNV and CDR2 YYDKDF come from the germline V gene (reference sequence). V shed 0 bases and J 2 bases; nucleotides not matched to a gene: 11. The CDR3 has 18 amino acids. CDR3 DNA sequence: TGTGCCACCAGCAGAGATCGATCAACAGGGGACCTCACAGATACGCAGTATTTT. Its translation is CATSRDRSTGDLTDTQYF.